The rows below give T cell receptor beta chains drawn from one sample of a study of T cell responses to AZD1222 COVID-19 vaccine. Produced via immunoSEQ multiplex PCR; TCRdb's table is partial and in-frame only. This table has approximately 110,000 clones, over 75% appearing once. The specimen comprised peripheral blood, sampled on day 0 of AZD1222 vaccination. The receptors originated from an adult in good health. Both conserved end residues are part of each CDR3. The order of the fields is D gene, clone size, V gene, CDR3 protein. A D gene is named only where the DNA matches it firmly. Clone size is shown for a subset of rows, as once, few, many or a class of expanded clone.

D gene: -; clone size: -; V gene: TRBV7-9; CDR3 protein: CASSFRAEETQYF
D gene: TRBD1; clone size: -; V gene: TRBV27; CDR3 protein: CASSPTGGSYNSPLHF
D gene: -; clone size: -; V gene: TRBV3-1/TRBV3-2; CDR3 protein: CASSDGTNEQFF
D gene: -; clone size: -; V gene: TRBV5-1; CDR3 protein: CASSLLAANTGELFF
D gene: -; clone size: once; V gene: TRBV9; CDR3 protein: CASSVEGGRDTQYF
D gene: TRBD2; clone size: -; V gene: TRBV11-3; CDR3 protein: CASSLVSSGVYNEQFF
D gene: -; clone size: -; V gene: TRBV6-2/TRBV6-3; CDR3 protein: CASSSTVGGGGTEAFF
D gene: -; clone size: -; V gene: TRBV25-1; CDR3 protein: CASSERGDSPIAKNIQYF
D gene: TRBD1; clone size: -; V gene: TRBV12-3/TRBV12-4; CDR3 protein: CASSPSRDSEQYF
D gene: TRBD1; clone size: once; V gene: TRBV5-6; CDR3 protein: CASRRGQGIYNSPLHF
D gene: -; clone size: -; V gene: TRBV5-6; CDR3 protein: CASSLLGPGNTIYF
D gene: -; clone size: -; V gene: TRBV10-3; CDR3 protein: CAIRPSQGTGNTIYF
D gene: -; clone size: -; V gene: TRBV4-3; CDR3 protein: CASSQDVATNEKLFF
D gene: -; clone size: -; V gene: TRBV5-1; CDR3 protein: CASSNLLGDSEQFF
D gene: -; clone size: once; V gene: TRBV5-1; CDR3 protein: CASSQQALDTGELFF
D gene: TRBD1; clone size: -; V gene: TRBV7-7; CDR3 protein: CASSPTGTGGDEQFF
D gene: -; clone size: -; V gene: TRBV14; CDR3 protein: CASSQDLVAEAFF